This is a list of T cell receptor beta chains from one sample in a study of shared clonotypes between healthy human individuals. Libraries were prepared by immunoSEQ multiplex PCR; TCRdb keeps only in-frame clonotypes and omits some of them. The sample includes hundreds of thousands of clones, approximately 79% of them seen just once. Sequencing was performed on memory CD4+ T cells sorted from blood. All receptors come from a woman aged 25 to 39 in good health. Each CDR3 is given with its conserved first and last residue. D genes are given only for firm matches. Clone sizes are given selectively: once, few, many, or a class where the clone is expanded.

cdr3_aa,cdr3_nt,d_call,v_call,clone_size,j_call
CASSMIAGGETQYF,TGTGCCAGTAGTATGATTGCCGGGGGCGAGACCCAGTACTTC,NA,TRBV19,few,TRBJ2-5
CASSEQGGSYNEQFF,TGCGCCAGCAGTGAACAGGGTGGATCGTACAATGAGCAGTTCTTC,NA,TRBV10-2,NA,TRBJ2-1
CAWSDVREGNEQFF,TGTGCCTGGAGTGATGTCAGGGAGGGCAATGAGCAGTTCTTC,TRBD2,TRBV30,many,TRBJ2-1
CASRRDGLAGYTF,TGTGCCAGCAGACGGGACGGCCTTGCGGGCTACACCTTC,NA,TRBV2,NA,TRBJ1-2
CASSPKSGELFF,TGTGCCAGCAGCCCTAAGTCCGGGGAGCTGTTTTTT,NA,TRBV7-3,NA,TRBJ2-2
CASSSGTGGEEYNEQFF,TGTGCCAGCAGTTCCGGGACAGGGGGCGAGGAATACAATGAGCAGTTCTTC,TRBD1,TRBV9,NA,TRBJ2-1
CATSRGGNTDTQYF,TGTGCCACCAGCCGAGGGGGAAACACAGATACGCAGTATTTT,NA,TRBV15,NA,TRBJ2-3
CASSPGTRYNEQFF,TGTGCCAGCAGCCCCGGGACTAGGTACAATGAGCAGTTCTTC,TRBD2,TRBV7-8,NA,TRBJ2-1
CAISDSPSSGSNIQYF,TGTGCCATCAGTGACTCTCCCTCTAGCGGGAGTAACATTCAGTACTTC,TRBD2,TRBV10-3,NA,TRBJ2-4
CASSELFGTGSTEAFF,TGTGCCAGCAGTGAGCTTTTTGGGACAGGGTCCACTGAAGCTTTCTTT,TRBD1,TRBV2,NA,TRBJ1-1
CASSLDVGSYNEQFF,TGCGCCAGCAGCTTGGACGTGGGTTCCTACAATGAGCAGTTCTTC,NA,TRBV5-1,NA,TRBJ2-1
CASSQGSGDSGANVLTF,TGCGCCAGCAGCCAAGGTTCGGGGGATTCTGGGGCCAACGTCCTGACTTTC,NA,TRBV4-1,NA,TRBJ2-6
CASSRGQEQAGELFF,TGTGCCAGCAGCCGGGGACAGGAGCAGGCCGGGGAGCTGTTTTTT,TRBD1,TRBV11-3,NA,TRBJ2-2
CASSIPNTGELFF,TGTGCCAGTAGTATACCGAACACCGGGGAGCTGTTTTTT,NA,TRBV19,NA,TRBJ2-2
CASSSLAGLKETQYF,TGTGCCAGCAGTTCCCTAGCGGGATTGAAAGAGACCCAGTACTTC,TRBD2,TRBV27,NA,TRBJ2-5
CASNRQGLTEAFF,TGCGCCAGCAACCGACAGGGGTTGACTGAAGCTTTCTTT,TRBD1,TRBV10-2,NA,TRBJ1-1
CAWSVLGYEQYF,TGTGCCTGGAGTGTACTGGGTTACGAGCAGTACTTC,NA,TRBV30,many,TRBJ2-7
CASSFGVAGAYNEQFF,TGTGCCAGCAGCTTCGGCGTGGCGGGGGCCTACAATGAGCAGTTCTTC,TRBD2,TRBV11-3,NA,TRBJ2-1
CASSHPVSRVRSNQPQHF,TGTGCCAGCAGCCACCCTGTTAGCAGGGTTAGAAGCAATCAGCCCCAGCATTTT,NA,TRBV14,NA,TRBJ1-5
CASGEGLALTYEQYF,TGTGCCAGCGGGGAGGGACTAGCCCTTACCTACGAGCAGTACTTC,TRBD2,TRBV2,NA,TRBJ2-7
CAISGRGWTDTQYF,TGTGCCATCTCCGGGCGGGGATGGACAGATACGCAGTATTTT,NA,TRBV10-3,NA,TRBJ2-3
CASSPGTSGTVGQYF,TGTGCCAGCTCACCCGGGACTAGCGGGACCGTTGGGCAGTACTTC,TRBD2,TRBV18,NA,TRBJ2-7